This T cell receptor beta chain was captured in a study of blood T cells in healthy people across ages. Study results and limitations: A roughly linear fall in TCR beta diversity per million T cells was seen with increasing age. Changes in expanded clonotypes were possibly confounded, as the CMV status of donors was unknown.

This clonotype has a handful of counts. Its target is unknown. Using a J-beta primer mix together with a sample-barcoded 5' primer, a second PCR was run for roughly 6 to 12 cycles. TCRdb reanalysed the 5' RACE reads using MiXCR and keeps one entry per CDR3 protein. This table has approximately 1,100,000 distinct CDR3 sequences, 35% to 55% appearing once. J gave up 2 bases and V 3 bases, and 9 bases lay outside the gene matches. CDR1 and CDR2 (germline): SGDLS, YYNGEE. The CDR3 runs to 16 residues. The source is a woman aged 55 to 70 in good health. The V call is TRBV9, the J call TRBJ2-3; the match to TRBD1 covers 7 bases. Material: blood. The CDR3 coding sequence is TGTGCCAGCAGCGGCCGTCAGGGGGTCTCCACAGATACGCAGTATTTT. Amino acid sequence: CASSGRQGVSTDTQYF.